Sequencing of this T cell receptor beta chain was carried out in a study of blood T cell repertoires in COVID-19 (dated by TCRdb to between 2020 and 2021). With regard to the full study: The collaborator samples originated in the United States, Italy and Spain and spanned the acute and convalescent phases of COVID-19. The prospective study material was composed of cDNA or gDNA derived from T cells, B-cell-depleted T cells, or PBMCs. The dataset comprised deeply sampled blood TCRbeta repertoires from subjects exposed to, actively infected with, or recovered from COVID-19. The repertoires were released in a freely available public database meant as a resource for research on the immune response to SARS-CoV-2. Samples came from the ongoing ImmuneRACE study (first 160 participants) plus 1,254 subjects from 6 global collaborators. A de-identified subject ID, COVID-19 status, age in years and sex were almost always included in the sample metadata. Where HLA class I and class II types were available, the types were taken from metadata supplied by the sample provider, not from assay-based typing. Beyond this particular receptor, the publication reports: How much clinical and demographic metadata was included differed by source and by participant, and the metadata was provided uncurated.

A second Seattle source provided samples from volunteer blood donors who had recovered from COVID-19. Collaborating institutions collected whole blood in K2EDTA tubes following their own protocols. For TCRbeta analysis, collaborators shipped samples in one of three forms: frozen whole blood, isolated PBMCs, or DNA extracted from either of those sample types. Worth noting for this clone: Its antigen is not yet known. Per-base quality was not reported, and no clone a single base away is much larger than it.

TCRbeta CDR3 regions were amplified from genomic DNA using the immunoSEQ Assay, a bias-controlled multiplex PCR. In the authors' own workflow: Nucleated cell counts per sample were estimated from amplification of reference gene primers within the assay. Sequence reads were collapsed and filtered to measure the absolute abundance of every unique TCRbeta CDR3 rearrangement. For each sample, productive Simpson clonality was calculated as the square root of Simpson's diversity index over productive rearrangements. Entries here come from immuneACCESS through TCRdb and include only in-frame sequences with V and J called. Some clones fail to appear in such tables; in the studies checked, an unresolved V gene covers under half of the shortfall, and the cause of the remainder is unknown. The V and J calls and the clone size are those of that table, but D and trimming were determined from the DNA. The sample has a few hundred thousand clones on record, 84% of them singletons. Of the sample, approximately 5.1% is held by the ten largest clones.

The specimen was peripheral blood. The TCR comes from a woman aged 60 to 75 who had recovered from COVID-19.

The DNA sequence reads TGTGCCAGCAGTCCCTCACTCCCGGGGGGGTATAATTCACCCCTCCACTTT. The resulting protein is CASSPSLPGGYNSPLHF. Recombination connected TRBV27 to TRBJ1-6; a weak D assignment points to TRBD1 (5 bases agree). The CDR3 runs 17 amino acids, cysteine and phenylalanine included. Just CDR3 DNA is preserved here, 51 bases in frame from base 1. V is pared back by 5 bases and J by 4 bases, with 18 bases lying between the germline termini. CDR1 and CDR2 (MNHEY, SMNVEV) derive from the germline V gene (reference sequence).